The sequence of this T cell receptor (beta chain) was determined in a study of cytomegalovirus exposure and HLA in healthy donors (TCRdb year 2017). At the level of the whole study: An earlier analysis of approximately 600 of the donors reported roughly 300 Gb of sequence data and 117 million unique TCR beta sequences from approximately 180 million T cells. An early release that covered 500 to 800 HLA-typed donors contained about 300 gigabases of sequencing data and around 80 million unique TCR sequences. Of the 398 genotyped donors, roughly 80% fell in the genetic ancestry cluster associated with self-reported Caucasian donors. The study aimed to test whether cataloging public T cell receptors could reveal signatures of past pathogen exposure. The study used immunosequencing to profile the T cell repertoires of several hundred subjects and linked those repertoires to cytomegalovirus serostatus. Along with the roughly 710-subject first cohort, a separate validation cohort of about 110 different subjects was used. To predict cytomegalovirus infection status, the study brought together high-throughput TCR immunosequencing, statistical association of individual TCRs with disease status, and machine learning. A later analysis re-analyzed previously published TCR beta repertoires from 500 to 700 donors and added high-resolution HLA genotyping to study TCR occurrence patterns. Rather than using new phenotypic data, the later analysis identified candidate immune exposures from TCR beta sequences and from how often those sequences occurred across donors. An earlier analysis of 587 of the donors applied high-throughput TCR beta sequencing to assess whether each TCR beta V gene segment acted as functional or pseudogenic. Alongside the repertoire data, information on donor age, sex, ethnicity and CMV serostatus was compiled. A later genetic analysis took genome-wide SNP genotypes for about 60% of the roughly 670 donors and used that subset as a discovery cohort. All discovery cohort repertoires had been generated on a single sequencing platform. Class I and class II HLA loci were covered by the typing at four-digit resolution. Typing coverage differed by locus: A, B, C, DRB1 and DQB1 were typed in roughly 620-630 donors, DQA1 in around 500, DPA1 in around 600, and DPB1 in 472. Four or five DR-DQ haplotypes were treated as single units for association and clustering because of strong linkage in the cohort. Among 398 genotyped donors of the cohort, an average of about 240,000 unique TCR beta nucleotide sequences were sequenced per donor, roughly a sixth of them non-productive. Broader findings and caveats from the paper: Presence/absence analyses assumed roughly uniform sequencing depth across donors, an assumption that may not hold. In a later analysis, over 15,000 TCR beta sequences were associated with specific HLA alleles at a false discovery rate of 0.05. Cytomegalovirus status was reported to be diagnosed by the classifier with high specificity and sensitivity in both the original and validation cohorts. In the study, approximately 150 TCR beta chains were listed as associated with cytomegalovirus. The authors suggested that the approach could potentially be generalized to other disease states and immunological phenotypes. A later analysis found that most CMV-associated TCR beta chains appeared HLA-restricted, with HLA associations seemingly driven largely by CMV exposure. Several of the top co-occurrence clusters appeared to be linked to parvovirus B19, influenza, CMV and Epstein-Barr virus, according to a later analysis. V-gene and J-gene trimming of TCR beta chains was associated with a missense DCLRE1C variant in a later genetic analysis, and the association was replicated in an independent cohort. Because some donors lacked HLA typing at each locus, the association tests relied only on the typed subset. A few of the identified cytomegalovirus-associated TCR beta chains were confirmed in vitro to be specific for cytomegalovirus antigens. A cluster of highly shared sequence variants was judged likely to be a technical artifact of the sequencing pipeline. Broadly in line with IMGT annotations, most TCR beta V segments showed up in productive rearrangements about 87% or about 30% of the time in an earlier analysis of some 590 of the donors. When HLA alleles, especially DR and DQ, strongly co-occurred, TCR associations were difficult to assign to individual alleles. Some IMGT-functional V segments, including TRBV6-2 and TRBV6-3, could not be told apart with the 87-base-pair reads, so those segments were excluded. Compared with the approximately 600-donor mean, donors in an Asian-associated ancestry cluster had fewer N-insertions in productive TCRs, according to a later genetic analysis. This cohort had only TCR beta chains sequenced, and the lack of alpha or paired-chain data limited which features could be detected. According to a later analysis, TCR association rates differed among HLA loci, with DRB1 alleles showing the most associated TCRs and HLA-C alleles showing the fewest. Because counts were too low, more than 15 rarely observed V segments, including chromosome 9 orphons, were left out of the earlier analysis of 587 of the donors. Across donors, most TCR sequences were observed very rarely, whereas some public TCRs were present in many individuals. A further reported finding was that TCR beta sequences accurately predicted the HLA-A and HLA-B alleles for most subjects in the first cohort. Linkage disequilibrium might explain the correlated functional status among segregating V segments, but an unknown experimental factor could not be ruled out. The only immune exposure information available for the cohort was CMV serostatus. In a later analysis, HLA-associated TCR beta chains showed more clonal expansion and lower generation probabilities than non-associated chains that were equally common.

CDR1 and CDR2, per the germline V gene, are MDHEN and SYDVKM. The CDR3, cysteine through phenylalanine, is 15 amino acids long. The kept DNA is CDR3 alone, 45 bases in frame from the first base. V and J are truncated by 1 base and 6 bases respectively, leaving an intervening sequence of 15 bases. The cohort consisted of 650 to 700 healthy bone marrow donors. Cohort members were all nominally healthy when sampled, although unrecorded immune exposures were likely present. The donor was CMV seronegative and belonged to the group of around 350 seronegative cohort members. Each donor provided a peripheral blood sample, and peripheral blood mononuclear cells were used for TCR beta sequencing. Genomic DNA was extracted from the blood cell samples with the Qiagen DNeasy Blood Extraction Kit. The library was produced with the immunoSEQ multiplex PCR assay. For the multiplex PCR, a mixture combining 60 forward primers for TCR Vbeta segments and 13 reverse primers for TCR Jbeta segments was used. Amplification of the CDR3 region of rearranged TCR beta genes was performed with a multiplex PCR assay on genomic DNA. Amplified TCR beta libraries were sequenced as 87-base-pair reads on the Illumina HiSeq System. The authors' analysis ran thus. A later analysis tallied tens of millions of unique TCR beta chains across the roughly 610 repertoires, and around 10 million of those chains were shared by two or more donors. Raw reads were error-corrected and collapsed into unique sequences by a nearest-neighbor algorithm in which closely related sequences were merged to remove PCR and sequencing errors. V, D and J gene segments were assigned by aligning CDR3 sequences to IMGT reference sequences. Each retained sequence needed at least a six-nucleotide match to both a V gene segment and a J gene segment. A rearrangement counted as productive if the CDR3 had no stop codons and remained in frame with V and J, and every other rearrangement counted as non-productive. CDR3 was defined according to IMGT convention as the region running from the second conserved V-encoded cysteine to the conserved J-encoded phenylalanine. The earlier analysis of about 500 of the donors excluded sequences that lacked an unambiguous match to a single V gene segment. In an earlier analysis of around 600 of the donors, V segments were called functional above 56.7% productive rearrangements and were called segregating when the between-donor standard deviation exceeded 5%. To diagnose cytomegalovirus status from the catalog of TCR beta chain sequences, a statistical classification framework was built. A later analysis assigned V and J genes by comparing TCR nucleotide sequences with IMGT/GENE-DB human TR gene sequences. The TCRdist pipeline was used in a later analysis to assign CDR3 sequences and most-parsimonious VDJ recombination scenarios. A later analysis defined each TCR beta chain by its CDR3 amino acid sequence plus V-gene family, and excluded reads lacking a unique V-gene family. To address suspected cross-contamination and a sequencing artifact, a later analysis removed roughly 580 highly shared, low-generation-probability nucleotide sequences. For each public chain, a later analysis derived a clonal expansion index from normalized ranks of inferred template counts within each repertoire. A later analysis computed generation probabilities with a VDJ recombination model fitted to out-of-frame rearrangements, and checked the results against IGoR. In a later analysis, TCR-TCR, TCR-HLA and TCR-CMV co-occurrence was scored with hypergeometric tests, and a repertoire-size bias correction was applied to TCR pairs. A later analysis estimated false discovery rates by permuting HLA or CMV assignments 20 times. A later analysis grouped co-occurring TCRs with DBSCAN, adding TCRdist sequence similarity when clustering within HLA-allele-positive subsets. Repertoires with fewer than 30,000 or more than 120,000 public chains, plus five repertoires with anomalous nucleotide sharing, were excluded from co-occurrence clustering. This is the immuneACCESS table as TCRdb keeps it, with only in-frame sequences that have V and J called. A part of the clones is gone; compared with another copy, unresolved V genes explain less than half, and the rest is unexplained. That table supplies the V and J calls and clone size; D and trimming were determined from the DNA. Present in this sample are approximately 110,000 clones, over 15% of which were seen just once. The biggest ten clones account for roughly 2% of the sample.

This clone turned up a few times. What this receptor recognizes is not known. Base quality data are lacking; no much larger clone is found one base away. This chain joins TRBV28 to TRBJ1-2; a confident D gene designation cannot be given. The sequence derives from a woman between 18 and 30 years old in good health and CMV-seronegative. Input material: PBMCs. The nucleotide sequence reads as follows: TGTGCCAGCAGTTTATTCCTTTTAACCCCGGATGGCTACACCTTC. It translates as CASSLFLLTPDGYTF.